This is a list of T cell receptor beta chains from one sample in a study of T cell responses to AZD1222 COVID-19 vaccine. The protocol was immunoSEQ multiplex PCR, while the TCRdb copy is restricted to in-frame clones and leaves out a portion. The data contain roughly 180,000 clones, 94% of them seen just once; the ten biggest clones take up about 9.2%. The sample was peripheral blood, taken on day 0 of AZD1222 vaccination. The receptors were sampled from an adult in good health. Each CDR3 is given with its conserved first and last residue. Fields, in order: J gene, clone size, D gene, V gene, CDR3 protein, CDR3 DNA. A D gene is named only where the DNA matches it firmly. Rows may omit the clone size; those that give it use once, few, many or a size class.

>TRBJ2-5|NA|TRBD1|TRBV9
CASSVGRGYQETQYF
TGTGCCAGCAGCGTTGGCAGGGGGTATCAAGAGACCCAGTACTTC
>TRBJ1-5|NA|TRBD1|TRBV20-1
CSASSQGARPQHF
TGCAGTGCTAGTTCACAGGGGGCGAGGCCCCAGCATTTT
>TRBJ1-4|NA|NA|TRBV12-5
CASGISIGGDEKLFF
TGTGCTAGTGGAATCTCAATCGGGGGCGATGAAAAACTGTTTTTT
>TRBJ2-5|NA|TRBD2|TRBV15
CATSSSLAEPMETQYF
TGTGCCACCAGCAGTTCCCTAGCGGAGCCTATGGAGACCCAGTACTTC
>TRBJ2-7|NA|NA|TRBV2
CASSELDAYEQYF
TGTGCCAGCAGTGAACTAGATGCCTACGAGCAGTACTTC
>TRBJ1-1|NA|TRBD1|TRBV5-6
CASSYKQGANRLNTEAFF
TGTGCCAGCAGCTATAAACAGGGGGCGAACAGGTTGAACACTGAAGCTTTCTTT
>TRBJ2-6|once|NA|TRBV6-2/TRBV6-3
CASSMQSWCYKVGHVLTF
TGTGCCAGCAGTATGCAGTCGTGGTGCTACAAAGTCGGGCACGTCCTGACTTTC
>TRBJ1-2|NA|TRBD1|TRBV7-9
CASSPRDRGYGYTF
TGTGCCAGCAGCCCTCGGGACAGGGGATATGGCTACACCTTC
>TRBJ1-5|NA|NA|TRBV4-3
CASSQDPEQPQHF
TGCGCCAGCAGCCAAGATCCAGAACAGCCCCAGCATTTT
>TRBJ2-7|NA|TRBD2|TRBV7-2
CASSTGTSGDIYEQYF
TGTGCCAGCAGCACCGGGACTAGCGGGGATATCTACGAGCAGTACTTC
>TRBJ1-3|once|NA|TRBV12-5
CASGSGSGNTIYF
TGTGCTAGTGGCTCCGGGTCTGGAAACACCATATATTTT